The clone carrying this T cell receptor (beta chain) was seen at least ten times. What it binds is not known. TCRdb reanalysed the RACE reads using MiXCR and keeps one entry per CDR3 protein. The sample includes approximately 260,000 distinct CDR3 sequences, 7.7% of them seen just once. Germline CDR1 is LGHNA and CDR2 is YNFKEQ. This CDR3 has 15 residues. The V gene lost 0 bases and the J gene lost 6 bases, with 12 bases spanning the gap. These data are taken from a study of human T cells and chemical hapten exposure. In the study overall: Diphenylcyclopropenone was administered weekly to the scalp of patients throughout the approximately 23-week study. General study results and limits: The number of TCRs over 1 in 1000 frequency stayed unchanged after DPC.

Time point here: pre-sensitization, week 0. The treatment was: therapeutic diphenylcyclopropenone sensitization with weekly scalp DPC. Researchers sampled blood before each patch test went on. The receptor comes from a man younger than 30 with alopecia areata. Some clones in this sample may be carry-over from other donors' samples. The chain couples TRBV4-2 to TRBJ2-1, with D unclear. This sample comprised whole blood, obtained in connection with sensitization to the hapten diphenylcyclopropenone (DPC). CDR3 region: CASSQDLASGNEQFF. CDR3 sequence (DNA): TGTGCCAGCAGCCAAGATTTAGCCTCGGGCAATGAGCAGTTCTTC.